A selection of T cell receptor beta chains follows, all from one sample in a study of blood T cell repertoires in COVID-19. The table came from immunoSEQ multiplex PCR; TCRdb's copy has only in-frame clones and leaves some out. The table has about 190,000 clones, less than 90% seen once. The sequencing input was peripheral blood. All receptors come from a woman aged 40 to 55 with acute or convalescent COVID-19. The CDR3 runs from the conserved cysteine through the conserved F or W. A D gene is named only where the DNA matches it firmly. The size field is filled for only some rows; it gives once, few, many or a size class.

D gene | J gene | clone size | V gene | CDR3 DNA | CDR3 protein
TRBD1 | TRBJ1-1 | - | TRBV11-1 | TGTGCCAGCAGCTTTTTTACAGGGGGCAGGGAAGCTTTCTTT | CASSFFTGGREAFF
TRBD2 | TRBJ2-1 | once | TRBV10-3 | TGTGCCATCAGGAGCCTGGAGGCGGGAGCAAGGAATGAGCAGTTCTTC | CAIRSLEAGARNEQFF
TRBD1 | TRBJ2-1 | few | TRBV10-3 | TGTGCCATCACCGGGACAGAGGAGAATGAGCAGTTCTTC | CAITGTEENEQFF
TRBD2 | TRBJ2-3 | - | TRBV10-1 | TGCGCCAGCAGTGAAGGGGCTAGCGGGGCCACAGATACGCAGTATTTT | CASSEGASGATDTQYF
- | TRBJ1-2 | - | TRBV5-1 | TGCGCCAGCAGCCTCGGTGACGAAATCCCCGGGTCCGGCTACACCTTC | CASSLGDEIPGSGYTF
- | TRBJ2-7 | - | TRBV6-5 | TGTGCCAGCGGACAGCGCCGCTCCTACGAGCAGTACTTC | CASGQRRSYEQYF
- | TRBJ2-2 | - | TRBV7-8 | TGTGCCAGCAGCCCTGCCGGGGAGCTGTTTTTT | CASSPAGELFF
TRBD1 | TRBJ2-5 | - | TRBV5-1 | TGCGCCAGCAGCCAACGGACAGGGCGTCTCTTACGGACCGGGACCCAGTACTTC | CASSQRTGRLLRTGTQYF
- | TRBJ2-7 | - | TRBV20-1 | TGCAGTGCTCCACAGGTCTACGAGCAGTACTTC | CSAPQVYEQYF
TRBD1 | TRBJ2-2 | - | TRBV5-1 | TGCGCCAGCAGCGTAGCCCTACAGGGGACCACCGGGGAGCTGTTTTTT | CASSVALQGTTGELFF
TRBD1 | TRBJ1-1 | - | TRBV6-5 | TGTGCCAGCTGCGTGGACAGGGGCACTGAAGCTTTCTTT | CASCVDRGTEAFF
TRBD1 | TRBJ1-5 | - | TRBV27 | TGTGCCAGCGGCCCTGCCCCGGACAGGGCAAGGAGGAGCCAGCCCCAGCATTTT | CASGPAPDRARRSQPQHF
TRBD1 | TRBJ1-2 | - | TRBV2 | TGTGCCAGCATTCCTAACCGGGACAGGGTCAACTATGGCTACACCTTC | CASIPNRDRVNYGYTF
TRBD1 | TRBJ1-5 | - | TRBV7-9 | TGTGCCAGCAGCTTAGCGACAGGGGGGACCTATAGCAATCAGCCCCAGCATTTT | CASSLATGGTYSNQPQHF
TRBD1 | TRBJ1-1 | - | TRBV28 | TGTGCCAGCAGCCCAGGGGGGATCATGAACACTGAAGCTTTCTTT | CASSPGGIMNTEAFF
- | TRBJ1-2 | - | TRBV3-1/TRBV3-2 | TGTGCCAGCAGCCAAGTGAGTGCCCGCTATGGCTACACCTTC | CASSQVSARYGYTF
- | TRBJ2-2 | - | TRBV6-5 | TGTGCCAGCAGTTTCCCGCGGCGGGATGGCACCGGGGAGCTGTTTTTT | CASSFPRRDGTGELFF
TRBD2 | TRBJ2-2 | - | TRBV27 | TGTGCCAGCAGTTCCCAACTAGCGGGAGTAACCGGGGAGCTGTTTTTT | CASSSQLAGVTGELFF
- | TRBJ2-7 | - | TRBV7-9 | TGTGCCAGCAGCTTCCCAGGGGTCGTCGACGAGCAGTACTTC | CASSFPGVVDEQYF
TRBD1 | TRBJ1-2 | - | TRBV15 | TGTGCCACCAGCAGACTTACCGGGACAGGGTCTCAGGATAATGGCTACACCTTC | CATSRLTGTGSQDNGYTF
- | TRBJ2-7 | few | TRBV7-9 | TGTGCCAGCAGTAACAAGGGGGTCGGGTACGAGCAGTACTTC | CASSNKGVGYEQYF
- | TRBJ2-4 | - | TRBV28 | TGTGCCAGCAGCGTTCTAGCCAAAAACATTCAGTACTTC | CASSVLAKNIQYF
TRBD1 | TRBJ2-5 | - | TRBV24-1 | TGTGCCACCAGTGAACGGGGACAGCTAAAAGAGACCCAGTACTTC | CATSERGQLKETQYF
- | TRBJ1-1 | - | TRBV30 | TGTGCCTGGGCCAGAAACAGGGTTACTGAAGCTTTCTTT | CAWARNRVTEAFF
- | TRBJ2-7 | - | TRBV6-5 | TGTGCCATCCAGCCCGGGGTCAACTACGAGCAGTACTTC | CAIQPGVNYEQYF